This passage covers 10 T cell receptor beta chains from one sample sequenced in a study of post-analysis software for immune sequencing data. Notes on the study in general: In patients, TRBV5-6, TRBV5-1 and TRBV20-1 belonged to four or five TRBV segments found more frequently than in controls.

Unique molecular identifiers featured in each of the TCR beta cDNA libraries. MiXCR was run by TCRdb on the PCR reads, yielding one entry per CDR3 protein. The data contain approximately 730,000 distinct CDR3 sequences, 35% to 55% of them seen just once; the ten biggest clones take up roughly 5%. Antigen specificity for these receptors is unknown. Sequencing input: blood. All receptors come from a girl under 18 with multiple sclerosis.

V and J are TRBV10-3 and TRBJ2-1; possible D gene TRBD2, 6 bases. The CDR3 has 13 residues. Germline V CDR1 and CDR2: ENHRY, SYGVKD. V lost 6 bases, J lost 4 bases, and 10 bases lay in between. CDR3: CAISELAYNEQFF. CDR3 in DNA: TGTGCCATCAGCGAACTAGCATACAATGAGCAGTTCTTC.

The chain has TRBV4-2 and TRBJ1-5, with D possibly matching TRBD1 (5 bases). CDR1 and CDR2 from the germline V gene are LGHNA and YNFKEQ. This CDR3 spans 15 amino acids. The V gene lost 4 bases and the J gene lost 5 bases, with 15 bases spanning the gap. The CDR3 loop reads CASSPRRAGDQPQHF. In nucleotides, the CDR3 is TGTGCCAGCAGCCCTCGGCGAGCGGGGGATCAGCCCCAGCATTTT.

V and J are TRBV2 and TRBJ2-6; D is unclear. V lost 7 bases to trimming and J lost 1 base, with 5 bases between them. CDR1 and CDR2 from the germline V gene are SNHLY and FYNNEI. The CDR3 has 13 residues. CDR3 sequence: CASKISGANVLTF. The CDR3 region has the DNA TGTGCCAGCAAGATTTCTGGGGCCAACGTCCTGACTTTC.

CDR3 sequence (DNA): TGCGCCAGCAGCCAAGCTCAGACCGCGGTGAATGAGCAGTTCTTC. This translates into CASSQAQTAVNEQFF. This sequence joins TRBV4-1 and TRBJ2-1, with no clear D. The CDR3 spans 15 residues. Between the trimmed V and J ends, which lost 1 base and 7 bases, there was a span of 14 bases. Germline CDR1 is MGHRA and CDR2 is YSYEKL.

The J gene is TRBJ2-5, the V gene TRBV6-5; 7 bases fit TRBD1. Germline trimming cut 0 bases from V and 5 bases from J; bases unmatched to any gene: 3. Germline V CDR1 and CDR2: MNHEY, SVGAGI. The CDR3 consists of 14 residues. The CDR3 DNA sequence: TGTGCCAGCAGTTACTCGACAGGGCCGGAGACCCAGTACTTC. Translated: CASSYSTGPETQYF.

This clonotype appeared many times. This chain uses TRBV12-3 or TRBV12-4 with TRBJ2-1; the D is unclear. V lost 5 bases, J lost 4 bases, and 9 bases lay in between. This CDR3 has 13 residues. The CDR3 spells CASSPTEYNEQFF. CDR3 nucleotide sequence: TGTGCCAGCAGTCCAACAGAATACAATGAGCAGTTCTTC.

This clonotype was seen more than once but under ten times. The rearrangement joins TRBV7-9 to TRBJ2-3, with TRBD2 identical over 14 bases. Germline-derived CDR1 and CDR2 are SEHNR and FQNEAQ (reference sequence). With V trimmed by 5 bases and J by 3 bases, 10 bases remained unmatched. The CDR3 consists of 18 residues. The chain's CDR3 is CASSPQGLAGARTDTQYF. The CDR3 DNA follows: TGTGCCAGCAGCCCCCAGGGACTAGCGGGGGCACGGACAGATACGCAGTATTTT.

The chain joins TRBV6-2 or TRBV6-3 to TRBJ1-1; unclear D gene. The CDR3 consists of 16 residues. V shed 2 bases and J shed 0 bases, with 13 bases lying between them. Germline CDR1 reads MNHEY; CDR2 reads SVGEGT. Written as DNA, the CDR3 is TGTGCCAGCAGTTACGGAGCCGGCCGCATGAACACTGAAGCTTTCTTT. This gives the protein CASSYGAGRMNTEAFF.

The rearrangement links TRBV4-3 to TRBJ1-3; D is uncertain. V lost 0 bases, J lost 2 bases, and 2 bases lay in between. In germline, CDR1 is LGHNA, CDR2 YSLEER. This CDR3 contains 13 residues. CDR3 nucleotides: TGCGCCAGCAGCCAAGAACCTGGAAACACCATATATTTT. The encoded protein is CASSQEPGNTIYF.

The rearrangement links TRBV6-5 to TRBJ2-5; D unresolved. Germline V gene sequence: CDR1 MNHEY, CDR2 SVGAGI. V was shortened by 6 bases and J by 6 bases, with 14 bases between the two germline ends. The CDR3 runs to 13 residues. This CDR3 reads CASSHPTWQTQYF. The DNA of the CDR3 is TGTGCCAGCAGCCACCCGACATGGCAGACCCAGTACTTC.